This T cell receptor (beta chain) was retrieved from a study of T cell repertoires in aging, cancer and after chemotherapy. Study-level information: Six age groups, ranging from 30 or younger to 70 or older, included the donors.

Study findings and constraints: In cancer patients, declining TCR diversity with age involved lost richness and lost evenness. Rebound thymic output was suggested by rising median generation probability during chemotherapy in each cancer cohort. Immunological memory after chemotherapy cannot be judged from the repertoire data.

As for this clonotype: Antigen unknown.

Peripheral blood genomic DNA, not sorted cells or RNA, was the template. Rearranged V-D-J TRB sequences were amplified with a mixed TRB-A/B primer pool. MiXCR was run by TCRdb on the multiplex PCR reads, yielding one entry per CDR3 protein. The table includes some 10,000 distinct CDR3 sequences, more than 30% detected once. This clonotype was obtained from a human donor in good health. Sequenced: blood.

The CDR3 DNA follows: TGTGCCAGCAGTGAGGGTAGCGGGTCGGCAGATACGCAGTATTTT. It specifies CASSEGSGSADTQYF. The V call is TRBV6-4, the J call TRBJ2-3; 7 positions match TRBD2. The J segment lost 4 bases and the V segment lost 3 bases, leaving 7 bases of the junction unmatched. CDR3 length: 15 residues. Germline CDR1 reads MRHNA; CDR2 reads SNTAGT.